The 20 T cell receptor beta chains in this list originate from one sample, sequenced in a study of blood T cell repertoires in COVID-19. Sequenced by immunoSEQ multiplex PCR; TCRdb stores in-frame clones only, minus some. The sample carries 9,500 to 15,000 clones, roughly 70% recorded once. Input material: peripheral blood. The receptors were sampled from a man in his sixties with COVID-19, enrolled during active disease.

V gene TRBV4-1 combines with J gene TRBJ2-7, with a tentative D call TRBD1 (6 bases). Germline V gene data show CDR1 as MGHRA and CDR2 as YSYEKL. Trimming took off 1 base at V and 0 bases at J, with 16 bases between the two ends. There are 17 residues in the CDR3. The CDR3 DNA sequence: TGCGCCAGCAGCCAAGGTGGGCCGGACAGTTTCTCCTACGAGCAGTACTTC. It specifies CASSQGGPDSFSYEQYF.

This clone was found a few times. The chain has TRBV6-5 and TRBJ2-5; D gene unclear. V was clipped by 2 bases and J by 9 bases, with 4 bases between them. This CDR3 has 10 residues. In germline, CDR1 is MNHEY, CDR2 SVGAGI. In nucleotides, the CDR3 is TGTGCCAGCAGTTACGCGCCCCAGTACTTC. Its translation: CASSYAPQYF.

The chain carries TRBV14 and TRBJ1-2; no clear D gene. The germline V gene encodes CDR1 SGHDN and CDR2 FVKESK. With 4 bases removed from V and 3 bases from J, the gap between germline ends came to 9 bases. The CDR3 has 13 residues. CDR3 DNA sequence: TGTGCCAGCAGCCTTCAGGTTGACTATGGCTACACCTTC. It translates to CASSLQVDYGYTF. Using reference TRBV14 and TRBJ1-2 for the parts outside the CDR3, the full variable domain is EAGVTQFPSHSVIEKGQTVTLRCDPISGHDNLYWYRRVMGKEIKFLLHFVKESKQDESGMPNNRFLAERTGGTYSTLKVQPAELEDSGVYFCASSLQVDYGYTFGSGTRLTVV.

The chain links TRBV24-1 to TRBJ2-2; 15 nucleotides agree with TRBD2. The V segment lost 5 bases and the J segment 7 bases; nucleotides outside the gene matches: 10. CDR3 size: 18 residues. Germline CDR1 and CDR2: KGHDR and SFDVKD. The CDR3 DNA is TGTGCCACCAGTGTTCCCGGGACTAGCGGGAGGCAGGTCGGGGAGCTGTTTTTT. It codes for CATSVPGTSGRQVGELFF.

The J gene is TRBJ1-2, the V gene TRBV9; 7 nucleotides agree with TRBD1. The ends lost 3 bases at V and 13 bases at J; junction bases unmatched: 3. There are 10 residues in the CDR3. CDR1 SGDLS and CDR2 YYNGEE come from the germline V gene. The CDR3 here is CASSGQGLTF. DNA of the CDR3: TGTGCCAGCAGCGGACAGGGACTCACCTTC.

This clone came up a few times. The chain employs TRBV7-8 and TRBJ1-1; tentative D call: TRBD1 (6 bases). With 5 bases removed from V and 5 bases from J, the gap between germline ends came to 18 bases. The CDR3 loop spans 15 amino acids. From germline, CDR1 is SGHVS and CDR2 FQNEAQ. The CDR3 DNA follows: TGTGCCAGCAGCCCTGCGGCGGGGGGGCGGACTGAAGCTTTCTTT. This encodes CASSPAAGGRTEAFF.

The chain is built from TRBV12-3 or TRBV12-4 and TRBJ1-1, with TRBD1 matching 7 bases. V gave up 5 bases and J gave up 5 bases; unmatched junction bases: 5. The CDR3 spans 13 residues. CDR3 residues: CASSPDRDTEAFF. The CDR3 coding sequence is TGTGCCAGCAGTCCCGACAGGGATACTGAAGCTTTCTTT.

The chain is built from TRBV7-2 and TRBJ1-2, with a possible D match to TRBD1 (5 bases). Germline CDR1 reads SGHTA; CDR2 reads FQGNSA. Trimming removed 3 bases from V and 4 bases from J, with 24 bases in between. The CDR3 spans 18 residues. CDR3 amino acids: CASSLAPLGHQTGYGYTF. As DNA, the CDR3 is TGTGCCAGCAGCTTGGCCCCGCTAGGACACCAAACGGGCTATGGCTACACCTTC.

The CDR3 loop is CSASHGVGTEAFF. The CDR3 coding sequence is TGCAGCGCCAGCCACGGGGTCGGGACTGAAGCTTTCTTT. The chain combines TRBV29-1 with TRBJ1-1; D call uncertain. Deletions cut 7 bases from V and 5 bases from J, with 17 bases between. The CDR3 extends over 13 amino acids. CDR1 is SQVTM and CDR2 is ANQGSEA in the germline V gene.

The gene calls are TRBV5-4 and TRBJ2-3, with TRBD2 matching 12 bases. The CDR3 has 18 residues. V was clipped by 3 bases and J by 3 bases; unmatched bases: 11. The germline V gene encodes CDR1 SGHNT and CDR2 YYREEE (reference sequence). The CDR3 DNA follows: TGTGCCAGCAGCTCCCCAAATCGACTAGCGGGAGAAACAGATACGCAGTATTTT. Translation gives CASSSPNRLAGETDTQYF. The entire variable domain, with the rest obtained from reference TRBV5-4 and TRBJ2-3, is as follows: ETGVTQSPTHLIKTRGQQVTLRCSSQSGHNTVSWYQQALGQGPQFIFQYYREEENGRGNFPPRFSGLQFPNYSSELNVNALELDDSALYLCASSSPNRLAGETDTQYFGPGTRLTVL.

The chain combines TRBV7-8 with TRBJ2-7, with TRBD2 as a possible D gene (5 bases). CDR1 is SGHVS and CDR2 is FQNEAQ in the germline V gene. The CDR3 spans 16 residues. V gave up 3 bases and J gave up 2 bases, with 17 bases separating them. The CDR3 loop reads CASSLSRERVPYEQYF. CDR3 in DNA: TGTGCCAGCAGCTTGTCCCGTGAGAGGGTGCCCTACGAGCAGTACTTC.

The chain links TRBV5-6 to TRBJ2-2; D possibly corresponds to TRBD2 (6 bases). This CDR3 region has 11 residues. The ends were cut back, 5 bases at V and 7 bases at J, with 6 bases in the middle. The germline gives CDR1 SGHDT, CDR2 YYEEEE. The DNA of the CDR3 is TGTGCCAGCAGGGGAGGCGGGGAGCTGTTTTTT. It translates to CASRGGGELFF. The variable domain in full, completed from reference TRBV5-6 and TRBJ2-2, reads DAGVTQSPTHLIKTRGQQVTLRCSPKSGHDTVSWYQQALGQGPQFIFQYYEEEERQRGNFPDRFSGHQFPNYSSELNVNALLLGDSALYLCASRGGGELFFGEGSRLTVL.

This chain joins TRBV28 and TRBJ1-5, with TRBD1 matching 9 bases. CDR1 is MDHEN, CDR2 SYDVKM, per germline. V was pared by 6 bases and J by 6 bases, with 9 bases of the junction left unmatched. The CDR3 consists of 15 residues. The DNA for the CDR3 is TGTGCCAGCAGGCCCCCGACAGGGGGGAGTCAGCCCCAGCATTTT. This sequence encodes CASRPPTGGSQPQHF. Variable domain in full (rest from reference TRBV28 and TRBJ1-5): DVKVTQSSRYLVKRTGEKVFLECVQDMDHENMFWYRQDPGLGLRLIYFSYDVKMKEKGDIPEGYSVSREKKERFSLILESASTNQTSMYLCASRPPTGGSQPQHFGDGTRLSIL.

This chain joins TRBV15 and TRBJ2-2, with TRBD1 matching 9 bases. This CDR3 is 18 amino acids long. V was pared by 2 bases and J by 1 base, with 8 bases of the junction left unmatched. CDR1 is LNHNV, CDR2 YYDKDF, per germline (reference sequence). CDR3 coding DNA: TGTGCCACCAGCAGATTCACAGGGGGCAGGTGGAACACCGGGGAGCTGTTTTTT. Amino acids: CATSRFTGGRWNTGELFF.

The V and J genes are TRBV7-2 and TRBJ1-5; no clear D gene. The germline V gene encodes CDR1 SGHTA and CDR2 FQGNSA. The CDR3 contains 14 residues. The V end was cut by 3 bases, the J end by 2 bases, with 8 bases between. Here the CDR3 DNA reads TGTGCCAGCAGCTTTTTGGCGGGCAATCAGCCCCAGCATTTT. Translating gives CASSFLAGNQPQHF. The full variable domain, its missing parts supplied by reference TRBV7-2 and TRBJ1-5, is GAGVSQSPSNKVTEKGKDVELRCDPISGHTALYWYRQSLGQGLEFLIYFQGNSAPDKSGLPSDRFSAERTGGSVSTLTIQRTQQEDSAVYLCASSFLAGNQPQHFGDGTRLSIL.

This clone was recorded once. V usage is TRBV9 and J usage is TRBJ1-1; D unresolved. The germline V gene has CDR1 SGDLS and CDR2 YYNGEE. Trimming pared 4 bases from V and 6 bases from J, leaving 13 bases between. The CDR3 spans 13 residues. The CDR3 nucleotides read TGTGCCAGCAGCCCCGCGGTGCTTTCTGAAGCTTTCTTT. Translating gives CASSPAVLSEAFF. Filled out from reference TRBV9 and TRBJ1-1, the complete variable domain reads DSGVTQTPKHLITATGQRVTLRCSPRSGDLSVYWYQQSLDQGLQFLIQYYNGEERAKGNILERFSAQQFPDLHSELNLSSLELGDSALYFCASSPAVLSEAFFGQGTRLTVV.

V gene TRBV11-1 combines with J gene TRBJ2-1; tentative D call: TRBD2 (5 bases). This CDR3 spans 15 amino acids. Between the trimmed V and J ends, which lost 7 bases and 2 bases, there was a span of 15 bases. Germline V lookup: CDR1 SGHAT, CDR2 FQDESV (reference sequence). The CDR3 loop is CASNFLAGTYNEQFF. CDR3 bases: TGTGCCAGCAACTTCCTAGCTGGGACCTACAATGAGCAGTTCTTC.

This chain uses TRBV4-2 with TRBJ1-1; D unresolved. V dropped 2 bases and J dropped 1 base, with 8 bases sitting between them. CDR3 length: 14 residues. The germline gives CDR1 LGHNA, CDR2 YNFKEQ. CDR3 sequence (DNA): TGTGCCAGCAGCCAACCTCTAGGGAACACTGAAGCTTTCTTT. It translates to CASSQPLGNTEAFF.

V is TRBV24-1 and J is TRBJ2-5; TRBD1 aligns across 8 bases. V dropped 0 bases and J dropped 1; count of bases not matched to a gene: 6. The CDR3 runs 17 residues. The germline V gene has CDR1 KGHDR and CDR2 SFDVKD. The DNA for the CDR3 is TGTGCCACCAGTGATTTGCAGGGGGGACAGGTCCAAGAGACCCAGTACTTC. Protein sequence: CATSDLQGGQVQETQYF.

The chain couples TRBV7-7 to TRBJ2-2; 10 positions match TRBD2. CDR3 length: 16 amino acids. After removal of 5 bases from V and 1 base from J, the junction contained 4 bases not matched to a gene. From germline, CDR1 is SSHAT and CDR2 FNYEAQ (reference sequence). The chain's CDR3 is CASSVSSGGNTGELFF. The CDR3 nucleotides are TGTGCCAGCAGCGTCTCTAGCGGGGGGAACACCGGGGAGCTGTTTTTT.